The sample holds a few counts of the clone carrying this T cell receptor beta chain. Its antigen remains unidentified. Each CDR3 protein gets one entry after TCRdb re-called the reads with MiXCR. The table records roughly 990,000 distinct CDR3 sequences, around 32% of them present only once. The data derive from a study of T cell repertoires in cytomegalovirus infection. The CDR3 extends over 14 amino acids. The V end was cut by 2 bases, the J end by 8 bases, with 15 bases between. Germline lookup yields CDR1 SEHNR and CDR2 FQNEAQ (reference sequence). This receptor was obtained from a human donor in good health (CMV status not recorded). Some clones in this sample may be carry-over from other donors' samples. This specimen was cultured CD8+ T cells from PBMCs, taken from culture after CMV antigen stimulation. V gene TRBV7-9 combines with J gene TRBJ1-2; D possibly corresponds to TRBD1 (5 bases). The CDR3, as DNA: TGTGCCAGCAGCTTAAAGGGACTGCTCGAGGGCTACACCTTC. It specifies CASSLKGLLEGYTF.